This T cell receptor (beta chain) was captured by sequencing in a study of T cell repertoires in cytomegalovirus infection. Study summary: Recently identified HLA-C-restricted CMV epitopes and well-studied HLA-B-restricted CMV epitopes were used by the study. Overall study results and limits: Cumulative frequency (of public TCR beta family members) identified carriers of CMV plus the relevant HLA.

Details on this clonotype: Its antigen is unknown.

Trimming took off 5 bases at V and 8 bases at J, with 15 bases between the two ends. The CDR3 loop spans 14 amino acids. From germline, CDR1 is SGHTA and CDR2 FQGNSA. One entry per CDR3 protein results from TCRdb running MiXCR on the reads. The profile shows under 500,000 distinct CDR3 sequences, roughly 42% of them singletons. The chain links TRBV7-2 to TRBJ1-4; D not resolved. The material was cultured PBMCs, obtained from culture after CMV antigen stimulation. The clonotype was recovered from a human donor in good health (CMV status not recorded). Some clones in this sample may be carry-over from other donors' samples. Here the CDR3 reads CASSRRSLNEKLFF. Here the CDR3 DNA reads TGTGCCAGCAGCCGCCGCTCACTTAACGAAAAACTGTTTTTT.